One sample yielded the 8 T cell receptor beta chains listed below, sequenced in a study of T cells after yellow fever vaccination. In TCRdb, the 5' RACE reads were re-called with MiXCR into one record per CDR3 protein. The sample contains a few hundred thousand distinct CDR3 sequences, roughly 19% of which appear only once. The source was PBMCs, collected 15 days after the yellow fever booster vaccination. The origin of the receptors is a man aged 30 to 39 who received the YFV17D yellow fever vaccine.

V usage is TRBV5-1 and J usage is TRBJ1-6, with D tentatively TRBD1 (5 bases). The V and J ends lost 0 bases and 5 bases respectively, with 12 bases between them. The germline gives CDR1 SGHRS, CDR2 YFSETQ. The CDR3 sequence is 16 residues long. The CDR3 loop reads CASSLGGSQNNSPLHF. The CDR3 nucleotides read TGCGCCAGCAGCTTGGGGGGCTCACAGAATAATTCACCCCTCCACTTT.

This chain links TRBV5-4 with TRBJ2-3; D is ambiguous. With 5 bases removed from V and 9 bases from J, the gap between germline ends came to 13 bases. The CDR3 has 12 residues. The germline gives CDR1 SGHNT, CDR2 YYREEE (reference sequence). In nucleotides, the CDR3 is TGTGCCAGCAGTTATAATAGTAGAACGCAGTATTTT. This codes for CASSYNSRTQYF.

The chain carries TRBV5-4 and TRBJ2-7; D unclear. CDR1 SGHNT and CDR2 YYREEE come from the germline V gene (reference sequence). Trimming took off 3 bases at V and 2 bases at J, with 9 bases between the two ends. This CDR3 contains 13 residues. The CDR3 reads CASSYGVTYEQYF. The CDR3 region has the DNA TGTGCCAGCAGCTACGGAGTTACCTACGAGCAGTACTTC.

This chain links TRBV29-1 with TRBJ1-2, with D possibly being TRBD1 (5 bases). The CDR3 consists of 11 residues. Germline assignment: CDR1 SQVTM and CDR2 ANQGSEA. With 4 bases removed from V and 5 bases from J, the gap between germline ends came to 8 bases. The CDR3 DNA reads as TGCAGCGTTGTTCAGGGTTATGGCTACACCTTC. Its protein product is CSVVQGYGYTF.

This sequence joins TRBV27 and TRBJ2-1, with 7 bases matching TRBD2. The length of the CDR3 is 12 residues. V shed 8 bases, J shed 7 bases, and the junction held 5 bases outside the gene matches. Germline V gene sequence: CDR1 MNHEY, CDR2 SMNVEV (reference sequence). This chain's CDR3 is CASAGGSNEQFF. CDR3 sequence (DNA): TGTGCCAGCGCGGGCGGGAGTAATGAGCAGTTCTTC.

The genes are TRBV7-9 and TRBJ2-1; 11 bases agree with TRBD2. Germline assignment: CDR1 SEHNR and CDR2 FQNEAQ (reference sequence). The junction had 8 bases not matched to a gene; V was cut back by 7 bases and J by 6 bases. CDR3 length: 15 residues. The chain's CDR3 is CASNDLAGGRNEQFF. The CDR3 DNA is TGTGCCAGCAACGACCTAGCGGGAGGTCGCAATGAGCAGTTCTTC.

The sample holds a few counts of this clonotype. This chain joins TRBV5-1 and TRBJ2-7, with D maybe TRBD2 (5 bases). Germline CDR1 is SGHRS and CDR2 is YFSETQ. The V and J ends lost 0 bases and 4 bases respectively, with 14 bases between them. CDR3 length: 15 residues. Here the CDR3 reads CASSLVVGAEYEQYF. CDR3 nucleotides: TGCGCCAGCAGCTTGGTGGTGGGAGCGGAATACGAGCAGTACTTC. The complete variable domain, with remaining parts taken from reference TRBV5-1 and TRBJ2-7, reads KAGVTQTPRYLIKTRGQQVTLSCSPISGHRSVSWYQQTPGQGLQFLFEYFSETQRNKGNFPGRFSGRQFSNSRSEMNVSTLELGDSALYLCASSLVVGAEYEQYFGPGTRLTVT.

The genes are TRBV27 and TRBJ2-7, with 9 bases lining up with TRBD2. From germline, CDR1 is MNHEY and CDR2 SMNVEV (reference sequence). V gave up 4 bases and J gave up 0 bases; unmatched junction bases: 7. CDR3 length equals 16 residues. The CDR3 region has the DNA TGTGCCAGCAGTTCCAGAAGCGGGAGGAGCTCCTACGAGCAGTACTTC. As protein: CASSSRSGRSSYEQYF.